This T cell receptor beta chain was captured by sequencing in a study of tissue T cells after allogeneic stem cell transplantation. Study observations and caveats: Motif-based clustering found tissue-specific repertoire signatures shared across patients, though few clones were shared. This small cohort was clinically heterogeneous, and sampling depth was a limitation. Anatomically similar tissues had similar TCR repertoires within each patient.

The sample holds a few counts of this clone. The target antigen is unknown. Gene names denote mouse genes. The read terminates 1 residue before the CDR3 end, so the remaining end is supplied by the germline J gene. The CDR3 extends over 15 amino acids. Per germline, CDR1 LGHDT and CDR2 YNNKQL (reference sequence). With 4 bases clipped from V and 2 bases from J, the junction kept 5 bases outside the gene matches. Clones were read by immunoSEQ multiplex PCR, and TCRdb kept only the in-frame ones, dropping some. Among 6,000 to 7,500 clones listed, roughly two fifths were seen once. As to time point: mouse harvest day 7 after allogeneic transplant. The graft held 10^6 splenic CD5+ T cells and 10^7 T-cell-depleted bone marrow cells. This mouse GVHD model was MHC-mismatched B6 to BALB/c, profiled day 7 or 14.

This sequence originates from a female BALB/c mouse given C57BL/6 T cells with graft-versus-host disease after an allogeneic hematopoietic cell transplant. Material for sequencing was skin. V gene TRBV4 combines with J gene TRBJ2-1; TRBD2 aligns across 7 bases. The DNA read from the CDR3 is TGTGCCAGCAGCTCTCCTCTGGGGGACTATGCTGAGCAGTTC. It is translated as CASSSPLGDYAEQF. The whole CDR3 reads CASSSPLGDYAEQFF.